One and the same sample provided the 19 T cell receptor beta chains below, sequenced in a study of CD8 T cells in ankylosing spondylitis. The antigens for these receptors are not known. Using its own MiXCR run on the 5' RACE reads, TCRdb lists one record per CDR3 protein. The sample carries under 850,000 distinct CDR3 sequences, 19% recorded once. Study observations and caveats: For ankylosing spondylitis blood, a TCR beta motif of 7 to 9 highly homologous variants appeared characteristic.

Sequencing was carried out using blood, either unsorted or a sorted T cell fraction (not recorded which). The receptors were gathered from a male donor with ankylosing spondylitis.

The chain recombines TRBV7-9 with TRBJ1-4; D call uncertain. The CDR3 loop spans 15 amino acids. Germline V lookup: CDR1 SEHNR, CDR2 FQNEAQ (reference sequence). Trimming pared 5 bases from V and 2 bases from J, leaving 12 bases between. The CDR3 DNA reads TGTGCCAGCAGCCCCCCCGTCGGGACTAATGAAAAACTGTTTTTT. Its protein product is CASSPPVGTNEKLFF.

The chain joins TRBV4-3 to TRBJ2-3, with D perhaps TRBD1 (6 bases). Germline V CDR1 and CDR2: LGHNA, YSLEER. The CDR3 has 16 residues. Between the trimmed V and J ends, which lost 3 bases and 3 bases, there was a span of 16 bases. The CDR3 DNA reads TGCGCCAGCAGCCAGGACAGAGTGGTTGGTACAGATACGCAGTATTTT. It yields the protein CASSQDRVVGTDTQYF.

This clonotype was recorded a few times. The chain recombines TRBV6-2 or TRBV6-3 with TRBJ2-7; no clear D. The germline CDR1 and CDR2 sequences are MNHEY and SVGEGT. V lost 4 bases to trimming and J lost 5 bases, with 6 bases between them. The CDR3 has 11 residues. The CDR3 protein is CASSSENEQYF. CDR3 nucleotide sequence: TGTGCCAGCAGTTCGGAGAACGAGCAGTACTTC.

The chain carries TRBV4-1 and TRBJ2-5; a possible D gene is TRBD2 (6 bases). The CDR3 is 16 residues long. The germline V gene has CDR1 MGHRA and CDR2 YSYEKL. With 1 base removed from V and 2 bases from J, the gap between germline ends came to 14 bases. CDR3 sequence reads: CASSQVSSGPQETQYF. The CDR3 nucleotides are TGCGCCAGCAGCCAAGTTAGTAGCGGACCGCAAGAGACCCAGTACTTC.

The chain combines TRBV12-3 or TRBV12-4 with TRBJ2-7; D unclear. V was trimmed by 1 base and J by 1 base, leaving 14 bases between them. This CDR3 has 16 amino acids. The CDR3 DNA reads TGTGCCAGCAGTTTAGTTGGGCTAACAACGTCCTACGAGCAGTACTTC. This sequence encodes CASSLVGLTTSYEQYF.

As for this clonotype: A read error may produce the germline difference seen at one junction end. The chain combines TRBV20-1 with TRBJ2-7; the match to TRBD1 covers 7 bases. Germline V gene lookup returns CDR1 DFQATT and CDR2 SNEGSKA (reference sequence). The CDR3 contains 14 residues. CDR3 loop: CSAIYRQGFYKQYF. The CDR3 DNA reads as TGCAGTGCTATATACCGACAGGGATTCTACAAGCAGTACTTC.

The chain employs TRBV5-1 and TRBJ2-2; D remains unclear. Germline V gene sequence: CDR1 SGHRS, CDR2 YFSETQ. The V end was cut by 4 bases, the J end by 1 base, with 11 bases between. CDR3 length equals 15 residues. This CDR3 is CASSGKTLNTGELFF. In nucleotides, the CDR3 is TGCGCCAGCAGCGGAAAGACGCTGAACACCGGGGAGCTGTTTTTT.

This chain links TRBV7-8 with TRBJ2-3; 7 bases line up with TRBD2. Germline CDR1 and CDR2: SGHVS and FQNEAQ. This CDR3 has 16 amino acids. After removal of 1 base from V and 3 bases from J, the junction contained 7 bases not matched to a gene. CDR3 amino acids: CASSLDLGGRTDTQYF. In DNA form, the CDR3 reads TGTGCCAGCAGCTTAGATCTGGGAGGGAGGACAGATACGCAGTATTTT.

This clonotype has a handful of counts. V is TRBV20-1 and J is TRBJ2-5, with 11 bases fitting TRBD2. CDR3 length: 13 residues. Looked up from germline, CDR1 is DFQATT and CDR2 is SNEGSKA (reference sequence). V lost 6 bases to trimming and J lost 4 bases; unmatched junction nucleotides: 4. The chain's CDR3 is CSAQTSGVETQYF. In nucleotides, the CDR3 is TGCAGTGCCCAGACTAGCGGGGTAGAGACCCAGTACTTC.

The chain is built from TRBV28 and TRBJ2-2; D may be TRBD2 (5 bases). V was clipped by 3 bases and J by 7 bases, with 21 bases between them. The CDR3 contains 17 residues. Germline V gene lookup returns CDR1 MDHEN and CDR2 SYDVKM. The CDR3 nucleotides read TGTGCCAGCAGTTTCCACAGCCCAGGAGGCCACCGCGGGGAGCTGTTTTTT. Encoded protein: CASSFHSPGGHRGELFF.

The V call is TRBV6-5, the J call TRBJ2-2; tentative D call: TRBD2 (6 bases). The V gene's germline CDR1 is MNHEY and CDR2 SVGAGI. The CDR3 runs 15 residues. V lost 8 bases and J 4 bases, leaving 17 bases between the germline ends. The CDR3 nucleotides read TGTGCCAGCCGTCATTCGGGACTGTTCACCGGGGAGCTGTTTTTT. This gives the protein CASRHSGLFTGELFF.

This clonotype appeared a few times. The V and J genes are TRBV28 and TRBJ1-5, with unresolved D. This CDR3 has 19 amino acids. V shed 4 bases and J shed 0 bases, with 22 bases lying between them. Per the germline V gene, CDR1 is MDHEN and CDR2 is SYDVKM. CDR3 residues: CASSSPPYPDEVSNQPQHF. The CDR3 bases are TGTGCCAGCAGTTCCCCACCTTATCCGGACGAGGTTAGCAATCAGCCCCAGCATTTT.

The chain uses TRBV5-1 and TRBJ1-1; possibly TRBD1 for D (5 bases). V lost 1 base, J lost 1 base, and 11 bases lay in between. Germline CDR1 and CDR2: SGHRS and YFSETQ. This CDR3 has 15 amino acids. This CDR3 is CASSLQAGRNTEAFF. CDR3 nucleotide sequence: TGCGCCAGCAGCTTGCAGGCAGGGAGGAACACTGAAGCTTTCTTT.

In this sample, this clonotype turned up a few times. The V and J genes are TRBV2 and TRBJ2-1, with D tentatively TRBD1 or TRBD2 (7 bases each). The V end lost 7 bases, the J end lost 1 base, and 14 bases lay between the germline ends. This CDR3 has 15 amino acids. The germline V gene encodes CDR1 SNHLY and CDR2 FYNNEI. DNA of the CDR3: TGTGCCAGCACCGACAGGGAGGGGTCCTACAATGAGCAGTTCTTC. Translation: CASTDREGSYNEQFF.

This clonotype was counted between two and nine times. The gene calls are TRBV7-3 and TRBJ2-2, with TRBD2 identical over 11 bases. Germline assignment: CDR1 SGHTA and CDR2 FQGTGA. There are 17 residues in the CDR3. Unmatched junction bases numbered 10, after V lost 5 bases and J lost 5 bases. The CDR3 bases are TGTGCCAGCAGCCCCCATAGCGGGAGGGCACGGACCGGGGAGCTGTTTTTT. It translates to CASSPHSGRARTGELFF. Using reference TRBV7-3 and TRBJ2-2 for the parts outside the CDR3, the full variable domain is GAGVSQTPSNKVTEKGKYVELRCDPISGHTALYWYRQSLGQGPEFLIYFQGTGAADDSGLPNDRFFAVRPEGSVSTLKIQRTERGDSAVYLCASSPHSGRARTGELFFGEGSRLTVL.

The chain carries TRBV2 and TRBJ1-3; 9 bases are a match to TRBD1. CDR1 is SNHLY and CDR2 is FYNNEI in the germline V gene. The CDR3 sequence is 14 residues long. V shed 6 bases, J shed 8 bases, and the junction held 8 bases outside the gene matches. The CDR3 here is CASRTGQGVYTIYF. CDR3 DNA: TGTGCCAGCAGAACGGGACAGGGTGTATACACCATATATTTT.

The chain couples TRBV4-2 to TRBJ2-1, with D unclear. The CDR3 spans 15 residues. The germline CDR1 and CDR2 sequences are LGHNA and YNFKEQ. Trimming cost V 0 bases and J 4 bases, with 10 bases left between them. CDR3 nucleotide sequence: TGTGCCAGCAGCCAAGATATGGCGATATACAATGAGCAGTTCTTC. It yields the protein CASSQDMAIYNEQFF.

This clonotype came up a few times. J is TRBJ1-1 and V is TRBV11-1, with 8 bases fitting TRBD1. V shed 0 bases, J shed 3 bases, and the junction held 3 bases outside the gene matches. This CDR3 is built from 15 residues. Germline assignment: CDR1 SGHAT and CDR2 FQDESV (reference sequence). The CDR3 nucleotides read TGTGCCAGCAGCTTAGCCCAGGGGGCCTACACTGAAGCTTTCTTT. This codes for CASSLAQGAYTEAFF.

This clonotype was found once. The gene calls are TRBV10-2 and TRBJ2-5; 9 nucleotides agree with TRBD2. Per germline, CDR1 WSHSY and CDR2 SAAADI. This CDR3 has 14 residues. The J segment lost 5 bases and the V segment lost 7 bases, leaving 8 bases of the junction unmatched. This CDR3 is CASITGLAGETQYF. In nucleotides, the CDR3 is TGCGCCAGCATTACGGGACTAGCCGGGGAGACCCAGTACTTC.